This is a list of T cell receptor beta chains from one sample in a study of blood T cell repertoires in COVID-19. Here immunoSEQ multiplex PCR was the method, and the copy in TCRdb shows in-frame clones only, minus some. The sample lists 110,000 or so clones; 70% to 90% were seen once. Sequencing was performed on peripheral blood. Receptors were obtained from a man in his 70s who had recovered from COVID-19. CDR3s leave out the opening cysteine and the closing phenylalanine or tryptophan. Each record gives: J gene, V gene, CDR3 protein.

J: TRBJ2-2
V: TRBV27
CDR3: ASSMRGGGELF

J: TRBJ2-1
V: TRBV2
CDR3: ASKKGLGVNEQF

J: TRBJ2-1
V: TRBV5-5
CDR3: ASSLSFSSYNEQF

J: TRBJ2-1
V: TRBV4-1
CDR3: ASSQVGTSFYNEQF

J: TRBJ2-3
V: TRBV7-9
CDR3: ASSLSGGARGTQY

J: TRBJ2-1
V: TRBV19
CDR3: ASSMPGSSYNEQF

J: TRBJ1-5
V: TRBV27
CDR3: ASSPNSSNQPQH

J: TRBJ2-1
V: TRBV23-1
CDR3: ASSHDRLAGGPGYNEQF

J: TRBJ1-6
V: TRBV30
CDR3: AWSVRDRFTLYNSPLH

J: TRBJ2-3
V: TRBV9
CDR3: ASSGQGATDTQY

J: TRBJ2-7
V: TRBV5-1
CDR3: ASSLSVATYEQY

J: TRBJ2-6
V: TRBV5-1
CDR3: ASSASGLSGANVLT